These 11 T cell receptor beta chains were sequenced from one sample in a study of blood T cell repertoires in COVID-19. Libraries were prepared by immunoSEQ multiplex PCR; TCRdb keeps only in-frame clonotypes and omits some of them. The repertoire holds over 50,000 clones, roughly 80% seen once, with approximately 16% in the top ten. Sequenced: peripheral blood. The receptors stem from a man in his fifties or sixties with COVID-19, enrolled during active disease.

V and J are TRBV5-1 and TRBJ2-5, with D perhaps matching TRBD2 (5 bases). CDR3 length: 14 amino acids. CDR1 and CDR2 (germline): SGHRS, YFSETQ. Trimming removed 1 base at V and 2 bases at J, with 9 bases between. For the CDR3, the DNA is TGCGCCAGCAGCTTGAGAGGAGGACAAGAGACCCAGTACTTC. Its translation: CASSLRGGQETQYF. Complete variable domain (other parts from reference TRBV5-1 and TRBJ2-5): KAGVTQTPRYLIKTRGQQVTLSCSPISGHRSVSWYQQTPGQGLQFLFEYFSETQRNKGNFPGRFSGRQFSNSRSEMNVSTLELGDSALYLCASSLRGGQETQYFGPGTRLLVL.

This chain joins TRBV18 and TRBJ2-5, with a weak D call TRBD2 (6 bases). The CDR3 runs to 15 residues. Deletions cut 0 bases from V and 5 bases from J, with 13 bases between. Per the germline V gene, CDR1 is KGHSH and CDR2 is LQKENI. CDR3 coding DNA: TGTGCCAGCTCACCACCGGGGTTGGAGGGGGAGACCCAGTACTTC. This sequence encodes CASSPPGLEGETQYF.

A remark on this clone: The sample contains more than one DNA sequence encoding this CDR3. This CDR3 is CASSLSGGGDTQYF. The CDR3 DNA is TGTGCCAGCAGCCTGTCGGGGGGGGGCGATACGCAGTATTTT. The chain links TRBV11-3 to TRBJ2-3; 8 nucleotides match TRBD2. The CDR3 loop spans 14 amino acids. Germline CDR1 and CDR2: SGHNT and YENEEA. Trimming took 5 bases from V and 6 from J; bases not matched to a gene: 7.

V usage is TRBV30 and J usage is TRBJ1-2, with 8 bases matching TRBD1. With 3 bases clipped from V and 3 bases from J, the junction kept 3 bases outside the gene matches. Germline V gene sequence: CDR1 GTSNPN, CDR2 SVGIG (reference sequence). CDR3 length equals 13 residues. The CDR3 DNA follows: TGTGCCTGGAGCCTGGGACAGGACTATGGCTACACCTTC. It specifies CAWSLGQDYGYTF.

This sequence joins TRBV2 and TRBJ2-5, with 16 bases fitting TRBD2. CDR1 and CDR2 (germline): SNHLY, FYNNEI. Trimming at V came to 6 bases and at J to 5 bases, leaving 15 bases not matched to a gene. The CDR3 is made up of 19 amino acids. The DNA of the CDR3 is TGTGCCAGCAGAGGCAACCTCGGGACTAGCGGGAGGGCCGGGGAGACCCAGTACTTC. It translates to CASRGNLGTSGRAGETQYF. The full variable domain, rest sourced from reference TRBV2 and TRBJ2-5, is EPEVTQTPSHQVTQMGQEVILRCVPISNHLYFYWYRQILGQKVEFLVSFYNNEISEKSEIFDDQFSVERPDGSNFTLKIRSTKLEDSAMYFCASRGNLGTSGRAGETQYFGPGTRLLVL.

This rearrangement joins TRBV4-1 to TRBJ2-7; TRBD1 is a possible D gene (6 bases). Per germline, CDR1 MGHRA and CDR2 YSYEKL. The V gene lost 5 bases and the J gene lost 2 bases, with 10 bases spanning the gap. This CDR3 region has 13 residues. Written as DNA, the CDR3 is TGCGCCAGCAGCGCCAGGACAGCCTACGAGCAGTACTTC. Protein: CASSARTAYEQYF.

The genes are TRBV4-1 and TRBJ2-1, with TRBD2 matching 10 bases. This CDR3 spans 14 amino acids. Trimming at V came to 6 bases and at J to 4 bases, leaving 3 bases not matched to a gene. The V gene's germline CDR1 is MGHRA and CDR2 YSYEKL. In nucleotides, the CDR3 is TGCGCCAGCAGGACGACTAGCGGGTACAATGAGCAGTTCTTC. Encoded protein: CASRTTSGYNEQFF.

The chain uses TRBV19 and TRBJ2-1; TRBD2 matches 11 bases. Germline trimming cut 6 bases from V and 3 bases from J; bases unmatched to any gene: 7. The CDR3 covers 16 residues. The germline gives CDR1 LNHDA, CDR2 SQIVND (reference sequence). CDR3 nucleotide sequence: TGTGCCAGTAGCGACCCGGGACTAGCGGTCTACAATGAGCAGTTCTTC. Translating gives CASSDPGLAVYNEQFF.

A remark on this clone: Sequence at one end of the junction differs from germline and may be a read error. This chain uses TRBV27 with TRBJ1-5; 7 bases agree with TRBD1. CDR3 length: 15 residues. CDR1 and CDR2 (germline): MNHEY, SMNVEV (reference sequence). CDR3: CASSLNPDRDSLIVF. In DNA form, the CDR3 reads TGTGCCAGCAGTTTGAATCCCGACCGGGACAGCCTAATAGTATTT.

The V and J genes are TRBV18 and TRBJ1-5; D is possibly TRBD1 (6 bases). The CDR3 runs 15 residues. Trimming removed 5 bases from V and 0 bases from J, with 11 bases in between. Germline loops: CDR1 KGHSH, CDR2 LQKENI. The CDR3: CASSTGQTSNQPQHF. CDR3 coding DNA: TGTGCCAGCTCAACGGGACAAACTAGCAATCAGCCCCAGCATTTT.

The chain couples TRBV15 to TRBJ2-5; maybe TRBD1 (5 bases). The length of the CDR3 is 18 residues. V gave up 0 bases and J gave up 0 bases, with 17 bases separating them. The germline CDR1 and CDR2 sequences are LNHNV and YYDKDF (reference sequence). The CDR3 bases are TGTGCCACCAGCAGAGATAGGGGCGGCTCGGAGAACCAAGAGACCCAGTACTTC. It yields the protein CATSRDRGGSENQETQYF.